This T cell receptor (beta chain) emerged from a study of a mutant IDH1 vaccine in newly diagnosed glioma. For the study at large: Patients, over weeks 1, 3, 5, 7, 11, 15, 19 and 23, received a total of eight vaccinations.

The data were produced by immunoSEQ multiplex PCR, yet TCRdb's version contains in-frame clones alone and is incomplete. The data contain about 51,000 clones, around 80% of them singletons. V gave up 6 bases and J gave up 4 bases, with 12 bases separating them. CDR3 length: 14 residues. CDR1 and CDR2 (germline): SGHVS, FQNEAQ. Specified time point: week 5, during vaccination. All doses held 300 ug of mutant IDH1 20-mer peptide, with topical imiquimod. There are a few counts of this clone. Its antigen remains unidentified. The sequenced sample was PBMCs, obtained from a glioma patient whose treatment included an IDH1 peptide vaccine. This chain joins TRBV7-8 and TRBJ1-4; D possibly corresponds to TRBD1 (5 bases). This sequence originates from a man aged 45-60 years with glioma. This CDR3 is CASSRGAGNEKLFF. The CDR3, as DNA: TGTGCCAGCAGTAGGGGAGCGGGTAATGAAAAACTGTTTTTT.